Presented here are 6 T cell receptor beta chains from one specimen sequenced in a study of T cell changes during pregnancy in multiple sclerosis. Produced via immunoSEQ multiplex PCR; TCRdb's table is partial and in-frame only. The sample comprises approximately 40,000 clones, around 90% of which are singletons, and roughly 5% rests with the top ten. The starting material was peripheral blood, obtained in the first trimester of pregnancy. The receptors shown here come from a female donor in good health, enrolled as a control in a pregnancy study.

The chain joins TRBV6-4 to TRBJ2-2; 7 bases map to TRBD1. The CDR3 runs to 15 residues. Germline values: CDR1 MRHNA, CDR2 SNTAGT. V lost 4 bases to trimming and J lost 6 bases; unmatched junction nucleotides: 8. CDR3 in amino acids: CASSVEGGAAGELFF. The CDR3 nucleotides are TGTGCCAGCAGTGTGGAAGGGGGCGCGGCCGGGGAGCTGTTTTTT.

The chain joins TRBV7-9 to TRBJ2-7; 9 nucleotides align to TRBD1. The V gene's germline CDR1 is SEHNR and CDR2 FQNEAQ (reference sequence). This CDR3 contains 13 residues. J lost 6 bases, V lost 5 bases, and 5 bases had no gene match. DNA of the CDR3: TGTGCCAGCAGCCCCCCGGACAGGGGCGAGCAGTACTTC. Translated, it gives CASSPPDRGEQYF.

The chain carries TRBV6-6 and TRBJ1-5, with a possible D match to TRBD1 (6 bases). The V gene lost 4 bases and the J gene lost 9 bases, with 16 bases spanning the gap. Germline values: CDR1 MNHNY, CDR2 SVGAGI (reference sequence). The CDR3 has 14 residues. The CDR3: CASSSRDKGLPQHF. CDR3 DNA sequence: TGTGCCAGCAGTTCACGGGACAAGGGATTGCCCCAGCATTTT.

This chain joins TRBV28 and TRBJ2-5; tentatively, D is TRBD2 (6 bases). V was clipped by 8 bases and J by 4 bases, with 14 bases between them. Looked up from germline, CDR1 is MDHEN and CDR2 is SYDVKM. The CDR3 has 13 residues. The CDR3 is CASSILGGETQYF. Written as DNA, the CDR3 is TGTGCCAGCTCCATTCTCGGGGGAGAGACCCAGTACTTC.

The J gene is TRBJ2-3, the V gene TRBV5-1; tentative D call: TRBD2 (6 bases). With 1 base removed from V and 2 bases from J, the gap between germline ends came to 14 bases. CDR3 length: 16 residues. Germline V gene sequence: CDR1 SGHRS, CDR2 YFSETQ. CDR3 nucleotides: TGCGCCAGCAGCTTGACTAGCCACCTCTTCACAGATACGCAGTATTTT. It specifies CASSLTSHLFTDTQYF.

This clone has a single count. V gene TRBV27 combines with J gene TRBJ2-1; D perhaps matches TRBD1 (5 bases). The germline V and J ends were trimmed by 6 bases and 4 bases, with 13 bases remaining between them. The CDR3 totals 14 residues. Per the germline V gene, CDR1 is MNHEY and CDR2 is SMNVEV (reference sequence). The CDR3 protein is CASSRKGVYNEQFF. In DNA, the CDR3 is TGTGCCAGCAGCCGAAAAGGGGTTTACAATGAGCAGTTCTTC.